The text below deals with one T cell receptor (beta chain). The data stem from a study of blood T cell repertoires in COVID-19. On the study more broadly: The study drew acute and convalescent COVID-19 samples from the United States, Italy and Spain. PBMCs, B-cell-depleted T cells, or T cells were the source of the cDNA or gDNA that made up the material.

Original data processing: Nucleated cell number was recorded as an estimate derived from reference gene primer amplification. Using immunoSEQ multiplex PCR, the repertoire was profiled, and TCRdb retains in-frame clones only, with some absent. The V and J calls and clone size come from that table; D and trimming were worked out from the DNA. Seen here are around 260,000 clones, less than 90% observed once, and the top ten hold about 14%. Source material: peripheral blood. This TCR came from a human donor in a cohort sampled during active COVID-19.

As DNA, the CDR3 is TGCAGCGTTTCCCAGGGGGCGGTTGAAAAACTGTTTTTT. Translated, it gives CSVSQGAVEKLFF. J is TRBJ1-4 and V is TRBV29-1; 8 bases align to TRBD1. This CDR3 spans 13 amino acids. V lost 5 bases and J lost 7; bases outside the gene matches: 6. Per germline, CDR1 SQVTM and CDR2 ANQGSEA.